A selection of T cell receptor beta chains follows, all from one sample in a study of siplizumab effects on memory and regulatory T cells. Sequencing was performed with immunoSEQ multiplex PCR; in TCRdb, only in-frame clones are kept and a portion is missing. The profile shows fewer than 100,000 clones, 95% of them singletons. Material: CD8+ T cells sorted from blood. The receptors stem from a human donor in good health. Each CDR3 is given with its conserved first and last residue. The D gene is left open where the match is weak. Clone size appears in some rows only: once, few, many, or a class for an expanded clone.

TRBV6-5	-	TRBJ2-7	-	TGTGCCACAACCGGGAGCACGACCTACGAGCAGTACTTC	CATTGSTTYEQYF
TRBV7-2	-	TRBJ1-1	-	TGTGCCAGCAGCTGGGGGTCGGAAGCTTTCTTT	CASSWGSEAFF
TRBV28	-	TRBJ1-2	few	TGTGCCAGCATCAGACCTGAGGGTGGCTACACCTTC	CASIRPEGGYTF
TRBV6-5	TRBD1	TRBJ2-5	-	TGTGCCAGCAGTTTAGAGGGACAGCAAGAGACCCAGTACTTC	CASSLEGQQETQYF
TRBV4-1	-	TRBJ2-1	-	TGCGCCAGCAGCCAAGCCAGGGGACCCTACAATGAGCAGTTCTTC	CASSQARGPYNEQFF
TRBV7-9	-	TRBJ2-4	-	TGTGCCAGCAGCCCAGGGGGGAGGGTAGCCAAAAACATTCAGTACTTC	CASSPGGRVAKNIQYF
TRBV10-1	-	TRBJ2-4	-	TGCGCCAGCAGTGAGTCTCGAAGGGGCGGCAAAAACATTCAGTACTTC	CASSESRRGGKNIQYF
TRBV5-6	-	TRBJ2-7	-	TGTGCCAGCAGCTTGGTCGGGGGATTATACGAGCAGTACTTC	CASSLVGGLYEQYF
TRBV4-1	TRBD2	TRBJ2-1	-	TGCGCCAGCAGCCAAGAGGGACTAGCGGGACTCTACAATGAGCAGTTCTTC	CASSQEGLAGLYNEQFF
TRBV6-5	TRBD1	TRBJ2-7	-	TGTGCCAGCAGGTACAGGGGGGCAGCCTACGAGCAGTACTTC	CASRYRGAAYEQYF